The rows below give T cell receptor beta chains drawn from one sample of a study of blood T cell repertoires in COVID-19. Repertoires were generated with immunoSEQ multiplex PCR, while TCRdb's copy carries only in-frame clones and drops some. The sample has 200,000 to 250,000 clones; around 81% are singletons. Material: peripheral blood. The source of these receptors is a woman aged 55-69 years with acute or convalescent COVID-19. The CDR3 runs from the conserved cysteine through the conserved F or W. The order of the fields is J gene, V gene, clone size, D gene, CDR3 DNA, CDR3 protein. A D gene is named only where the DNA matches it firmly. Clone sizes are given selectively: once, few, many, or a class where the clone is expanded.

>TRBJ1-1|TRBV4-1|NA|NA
TGCGCCAGCAGCCCAAAGGTTACTGGGCCCACTGAAGCTTTCTTT
CASSPKVTGPTEAFF
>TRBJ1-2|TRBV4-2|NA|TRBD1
TGTGCCAGCAGCCAAGATCGTGGGACAGGGTATGGCTACACCTTC
CASSQDRGTGYGYTF
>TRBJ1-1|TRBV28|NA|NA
TGTGCCAGCGCGGGGGACACTGAAGCTTTCTTT
CASAGDTEAFF
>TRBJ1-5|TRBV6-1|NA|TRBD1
TGTGCCAGCAGTGAGACAGGGGATCAGCCCCAGCATTTT
CASSETGDQPQHF
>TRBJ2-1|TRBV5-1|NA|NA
TGCGCCAGCAGCTTGGCGCAGGGCAATGAGCAGTTCTTC
CASSLAQGNEQFF
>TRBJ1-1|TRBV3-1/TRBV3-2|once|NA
TGTGCCAGCAGCCAACCGAAAGGCCCTTCTTTGACAGTGCACACTGAAGCTTTCTTT
CASSQPKGPSLTVHTEAFF
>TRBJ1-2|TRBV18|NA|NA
TGTGCCAGCTCACCAGGGGGCAACTATGGCTACACCTTC
CASSPGGNYGYTF
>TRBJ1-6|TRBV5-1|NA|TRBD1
TGCGCCAGCAGCTTGGGGCCTTCCGGGACAGATTCACCCCTCCACTTT
CASSLGPSGTDSPLHF
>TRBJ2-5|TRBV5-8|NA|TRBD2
TGTGCCAGCAGCTTGGGGCGGGGGAGACAAGAGACCCAGTACTTC
CASSLGRGRQETQYF
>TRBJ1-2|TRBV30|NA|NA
TGTGCCTGGACAACAGATTATGGCTACACCTTC
CAWTTDYGYTF
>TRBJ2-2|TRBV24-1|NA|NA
TGTGCCACCAGTGACCCGCGATTCGGGGGTTATACCGGGGAGCTGTTTTTT
CATSDPRFGGYTGELFF
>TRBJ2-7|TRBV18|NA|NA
TGTGCCAGCTCACCACCGCAGGGGCAGTACGAGCAGTACTTC
CASSPPQGQYEQYF
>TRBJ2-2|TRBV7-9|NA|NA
TGTGCCAGCAGCCTACGGGACATCGACACCGGGGAGCTGTTTTTT
CASSLRDIDTGELFF
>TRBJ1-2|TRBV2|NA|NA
TGTGCCAGCAGTATACAGCATCAGTATGGCTACACCTTC
CASSIQHQYGYTF
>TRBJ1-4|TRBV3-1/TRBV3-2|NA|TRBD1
TGTGCCAGCAGCCAAAAGGGACAGGGGGGCGAAAAACTGTTTTTT
CASSQKGQGGEKLFF
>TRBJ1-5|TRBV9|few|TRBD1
TGTGCCAGGAGCGAGGGACAGGCTTTCACACAGCCCCAGCATTTT
CARSEGQAFTQPQHF
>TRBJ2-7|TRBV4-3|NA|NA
TGCGCCAGCAGCCAAGATGCGGGGAGCTACGAGCAGTACTTC
CASSQDAGSYEQYF
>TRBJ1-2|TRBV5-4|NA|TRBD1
TGTGCCAGCAGCTTGGTTCAGGGGGCCCGAGGCTACACCTTC
CASSLVQGARGYTF
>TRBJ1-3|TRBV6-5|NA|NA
TGTGCCAGCAGCCTAGATCTCTCTGGAAACACCATATATTTT
CASSLDLSGNTIYF
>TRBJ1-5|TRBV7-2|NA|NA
TGTGCCAGCAGCTTATACAGGGAACAGCCCCAGCATTTT
CASSLYREQPQHF
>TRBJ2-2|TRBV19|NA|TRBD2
TGTGCCAGTAGTCCCCGGGAGCGGGGGGTTGTCGGGGAGCTGTTTTTT
CASSPRERGVVGELFF
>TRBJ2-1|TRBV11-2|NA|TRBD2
TGTGCCAGCAGCTTATCTAGCGGGGCCTACAATGAGCAGTTCTTC
CASSLSSGAYNEQFF
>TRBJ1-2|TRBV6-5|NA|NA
TGTGCCAGCAGTTACGATCCCTTTCAGGGCACCGATGGCTACACCTTC
CASSYDPFQGTDGYTF
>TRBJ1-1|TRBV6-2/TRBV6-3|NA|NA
TGTGCCAGCAGTTACTCCGGGTCCAACACTGAAGCTTTCTTT
CASSYSGSNTEAFF
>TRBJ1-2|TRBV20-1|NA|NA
TGCAGTGCTAGTGCGGTACAGAACTATGGCTACACCTTC
CSASAVQNYGYTF
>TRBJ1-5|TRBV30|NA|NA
TGTGCCTGGAGTGGGGGGGGTAATCAGCCCCAACATTTT
CAWSGGGNQPQHF
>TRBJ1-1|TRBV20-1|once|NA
TGCAGTGCTAGTACTATACTCCAGGGAACTGAAGCTTTCTTT
CSASTILQGTEAFF
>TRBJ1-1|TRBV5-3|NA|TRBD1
TGTGCCAGAAGCCTTGACAGGGGGAACACTGAAGCTTTCTTT
CARSLDRGNTEAFF
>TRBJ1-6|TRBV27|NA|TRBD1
TGTGCCAGCAGTCAGGGACCGGACAGGTATAATTCACCCCTCCACTTT
CASSQGPDRYNSPLHF
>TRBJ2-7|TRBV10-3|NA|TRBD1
TGTGCCATCAGTGGAAATCGGGACAGGGGGTCGTACGAGCAGTACTTC
CAISGNRDRGSYEQYF
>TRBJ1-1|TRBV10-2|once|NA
TGCGCCAGCAGTGAGTCAGCGAACACTGAAGCTTTCTTT
CASSESANTEAFF
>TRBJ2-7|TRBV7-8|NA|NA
TGTGCCAGCAGCCGGGACGTGGAGGCCTACGAGCAGTACTTC
CASSRDVEAYEQYF
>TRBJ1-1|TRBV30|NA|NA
TGTGCCTGGAGTGGAGGGGGGGATGAAGCTTTCTTT
CAWSGGGDEAFF
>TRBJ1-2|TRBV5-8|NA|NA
TGTGCCAGCAGCGTCTCTGTGCGAGGAGTCTCTGGCTACACCTTC
CASSVSVRGVSGYTF
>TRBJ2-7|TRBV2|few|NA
TGTGCCAGCAGTTTCGACAGTTACGAGCAGTACTTC
CASSFDSYEQYF
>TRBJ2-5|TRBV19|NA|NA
TGTGCCAGTAGTATTCGGGTAGAACAAGAGACCCAGTACTTC
CASSIRVEQETQYF
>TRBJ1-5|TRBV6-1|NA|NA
TGTGCCAGCAGTGACGGGGGGGCTCGCTTCAATCAGCCCCAGCATTTT
CASSDGGARFNQPQHF
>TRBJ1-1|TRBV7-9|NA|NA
TGTGCCAGCAGCTTGCAGGGCGGCACTGAAGCTTTCTTT
CASSLQGGTEAFF
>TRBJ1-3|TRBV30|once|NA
TGTGCCTCAGGCTCTGGAAACACCATATATTTT
CASGSGNTIYF
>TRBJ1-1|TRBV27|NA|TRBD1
TGTGCCAGCAGTTTAAGGACAGGACTGAACACTGAAGCTTTCTTT
CASSLRTGLNTEAFF
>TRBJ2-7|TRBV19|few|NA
TGTGCCAGTAGTATAGACAGGGACTACGAGCAGTACTTC
CASSIDRDYEQYF
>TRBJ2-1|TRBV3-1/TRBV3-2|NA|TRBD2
TGTGCCAGCAGCCCGATGCCTAGCGGGGGGGCATACAATGAGCAGTTCTTC
CASSPMPSGGAYNEQFF
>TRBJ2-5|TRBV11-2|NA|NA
TGTGCCAGCAGCCCTCAGGAGACCCAGTACTTC
CASSPQETQYF
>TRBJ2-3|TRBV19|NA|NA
TGTGCCAGTAGTTTCGGGGTCGGAGGCACAGATACGCAGTATTTT
CASSFGVGGTDTQYF
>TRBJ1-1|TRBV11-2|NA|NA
TGTGCCAGCAGCTTAAATAGTGTCACTGAAGCTTTCTTT
CASSLNSVTEAFF
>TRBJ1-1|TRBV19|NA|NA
TGTGCCAGTAGTCTTGGAGAGTACACTGAAGCTTTCTTT
CASSLGEYTEAFF
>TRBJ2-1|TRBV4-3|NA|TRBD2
TGCGCCAGCAGCACCCAGTGGGGGGGTTTTTCTTACAATGAGCAGTTCTTC
CASSTQWGGFSYNEQFF
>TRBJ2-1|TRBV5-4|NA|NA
TGTGCCAGCAGCTTGGGGGGGGTGGGCCCGACGAATGAGCAGTTCTTC
CASSLGGVGPTNEQFF
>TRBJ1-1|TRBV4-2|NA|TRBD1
TGTGCCAGCAGCCAAAGACAGGGAACTGAAGCTTTCTTT
CASSQRQGTEAFF
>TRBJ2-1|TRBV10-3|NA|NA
TGTGCCATCAGCCCGACGGGAAACTCCTACAATGAGCAGTTCTTC
CAISPTGNSYNEQFF
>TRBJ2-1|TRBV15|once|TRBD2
TGTGCCACCAGCAGCAGACTAGCGGGGGATAATGAGCAGTTCTTC
CATSSRLAGDNEQFF
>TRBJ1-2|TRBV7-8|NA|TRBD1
TGTGCCAGCAGCCTGGGACAGGGAGTGTCGGGCTACACCTTC
CASSLGQGVSGYTF
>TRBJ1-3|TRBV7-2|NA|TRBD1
TGTGCCAGCAGCTCGGGGACAGCTGGAAACACCATATATTTT
CASSSGTAGNTIYF
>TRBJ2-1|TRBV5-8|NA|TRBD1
TGTGCCAGCAGCTTGTACCCGGGACAGATCAATGAGCAGTTCTTC
CASSLYPGQINEQFF
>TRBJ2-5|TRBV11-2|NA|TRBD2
TGTGCCAGCAGCTCAAGACTAGCGGGGCACCTGGGAGAGACCCAGTACTTC
CASSSRLAGHLGETQYF